The rows below give T cell receptor beta chains drawn from one sample of a study of T cell responses to AZD1222 COVID-19 vaccine. The assay was immunoSEQ multiplex PCR, and TCRdb's table has in-frame clones only and misses some. The sample shows over 130,000 clones, roughly 91% of them seen only once. The source was peripheral blood, collected 28 days after the second AZD1222 dose. The receptors here all came from an adult who received the AZD1222 COVID-19 vaccine. Both conserved end residues are trimmed from each CDR3. Each record gives: J gene, V gene, CDR3 protein.

>TRBJ2-2|TRBV4-1
ASSQLSSGINTGELF
>TRBJ2-5|TRBV6-5
ASSYSPSGGETQY
>TRBJ2-2|TRBV3-1/TRBV3-2
ASSPSPGAGELF
>TRBJ1-5|TRBV19
ASRMVVSGQPQH
>TRBJ2-1|TRBV30
AWSVGSGEGEQF
>TRBJ2-3|TRBV29-1
SAAITLGTQY
>TRBJ1-6|TRBV5-6
ASSFGGDFYNSPLH
>TRBJ1-2|TRBV7-9
ASSSDGDGYT
>TRBJ1-6|TRBV3-1/TRBV3-2
ASRPGTGNNSPLH
>TRBJ1-2|TRBV12-3/TRBV12-4
ASSPRADYGYT
>TRBJ1-2|TRBV7-8
ASKLDPGAGYT
>TRBJ2-3|TRBV7-2
ASRRGGAGDTQY
>TRBJ2-1|TRBV11-3
ASSIGLRSYNEQF
>TRBJ2-3|TRBV18
ASSPNTDTQY
>TRBJ2-7|TRBV27
ASRLAGGGEQY
>TRBJ2-1|TRBV9
ASSPSGKTSGAEQF
>TRBJ1-2|TRBV30
AWDRANYGYT
>TRBJ2-7|TRBV5-4
ASSSTLGVAPYEQY
>TRBJ2-1|TRBV28
ASSSPLGWQKPYNEQF
>TRBJ2-1|TRBV6-5
ASSYSLRGGSEQF
>TRBJ2-7|TRBV28
ASRSPGQIYEQY
>TRBJ2-7|TRBV11-1
ASSPVGYEQY
>TRBJ1-5|TRBV2
ASRQQGVEQPQH
>TRBJ2-2|TRBV11-3
ASSPKTGSNTGELF
>TRBJ2-2|TRBV5-6
ASSLDTGELF
>TRBJ2-7|TRBV28
ASRAGGTSPHEQY
>TRBJ2-1|TRBV12-3/TRBV12-4
ASSLWGEQF
>TRBJ2-4|TRBV28
ASSFPHRLAGGQEDIQY
>TRBJ1-5|TRBV19
ASSMRQAGRNQPQH
>TRBJ2-6|TRBV24-1
ATSDPDSGWGANVLT
>TRBJ2-7|TRBV29-1
SAVNRVYEQY
>TRBJ2-7|TRBV7-2
ASSLSPGSSYEQY
>TRBJ2-1|TRBV28
ATSPPGGPYNEQF
>TRBJ1-2|TRBV6-5
ASSLTLERNYGYT
>TRBJ2-5|TRBV12-3/TRBV12-4
ASSSRQETQY
>TRBJ2-5|TRBV11-3
ASSLTTAGETQY
>TRBJ1-2|TRBV10-3
AISDSGQSYGYT
>TRBJ2-1|TRBV18
ASSPPYYNEQF
>TRBJ2-5|TRBV5-1
ASSHTMYQETQY
>TRBJ1-5|TRBV30
AWSPPDRVNQPQH
>TRBJ1-4|TRBV6-5
ASSRGGAVKKLF
>TRBJ2-1|TRBV5-1
ASSLTGSSYNEQF
>TRBJ1-5|TRBV4-2
ASSQNWDSNQPQH
>TRBJ2-2|TRBV7-8
ASSLGTAATGELF